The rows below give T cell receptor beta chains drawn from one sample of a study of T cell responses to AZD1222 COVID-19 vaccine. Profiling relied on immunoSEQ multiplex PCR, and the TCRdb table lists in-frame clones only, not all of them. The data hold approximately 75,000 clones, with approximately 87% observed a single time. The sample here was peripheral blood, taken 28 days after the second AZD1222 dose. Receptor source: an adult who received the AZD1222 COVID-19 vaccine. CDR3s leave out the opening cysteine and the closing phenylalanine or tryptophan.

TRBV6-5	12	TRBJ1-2	ASRGTVANYGYT
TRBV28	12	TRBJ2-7	ASPARDGSYEQY
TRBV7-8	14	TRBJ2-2	ASSSLAGANTGELF
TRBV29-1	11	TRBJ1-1	SVAPRKNTEAF
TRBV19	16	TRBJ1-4	ASSTLAGQGAANEKLF
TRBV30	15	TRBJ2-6	AWSEPRQSSGANVLT
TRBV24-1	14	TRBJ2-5	ATSEDRGSLQETQY
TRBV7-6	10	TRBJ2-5	ASSLVLETQY
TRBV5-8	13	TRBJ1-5	ASSPWDRSNQPQH
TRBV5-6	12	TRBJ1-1	ASSRKVRNTEAF
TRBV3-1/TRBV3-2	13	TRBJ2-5	ASSPPVRGQETQY
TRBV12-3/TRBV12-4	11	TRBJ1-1	ASRPFVDTEAF
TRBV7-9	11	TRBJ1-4	ASRGTGDEKLF
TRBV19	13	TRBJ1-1	ASKVAGPRDTEAF
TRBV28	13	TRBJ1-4	ASSPGTATNEKLF
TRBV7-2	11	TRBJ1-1	ASSLAEALEAF
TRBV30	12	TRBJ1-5	AWSRDRARQPQH
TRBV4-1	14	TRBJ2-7	ASSQGGRDPFYEQY
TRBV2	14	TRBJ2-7	ASSEWAGGLTYEQY
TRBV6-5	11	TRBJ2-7	ASTGLATHEQY
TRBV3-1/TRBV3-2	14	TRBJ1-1	ASSQERVRTNTEAF
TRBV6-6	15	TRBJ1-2	ASSPRVGIRGNYGYT
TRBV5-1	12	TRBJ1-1	ASSLAGGNTEAF
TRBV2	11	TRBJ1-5	ASSLQGTQPQH
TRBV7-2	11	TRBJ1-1	ASSLAVHTEAF
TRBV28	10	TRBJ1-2	ASSWDSYGYT
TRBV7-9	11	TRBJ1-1	ASSPGTGSEAF
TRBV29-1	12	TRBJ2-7	SVQEGPGIDEQY
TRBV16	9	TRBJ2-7	ASSQNYEQY
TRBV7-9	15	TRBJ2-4	ASSLLQGDISKNIQY